A single sample is the source of the 11 T cell receptor beta chains below, sequenced in a study of cytomegalovirus exposure and HLA in healthy donors. The study ran its PCR with 60 Vbeta and 13 Jbeta primers. Generated by immunoSEQ multiplex PCR, the TCRdb table keeps only in-frame clones and is missing some. Of 120,000 or so clones in the sample, over 8.5% were seen once. Sample: PBMCs. The receptors were sampled from a middle-aged woman in good health and CMV-seropositive.

The chain recombines TRBV11-2 with TRBJ1-4; D is uncertain. There are 16 residues in the CDR3. V lost 2 bases to trimming and J lost 6 bases, with 16 bases between them. Germline V gene data show CDR1 as SGHAT and CDR2 as FQNNGV. CDR3 region: CASSLWLNKRDEKLFF. CDR3 nucleotide sequence: TGTGCCAGCAGCTTATGGCTTAACAAGAGGGATGAAAAACTGTTTTTT.

The rearrangement joins TRBV7-8 to TRBJ1-1; 7 nucleotides agree with TRBD1. Per the germline V gene, CDR1 is SGHVS and CDR2 is FQNEAQ. The J segment lost 4 bases and the V segment lost 5 bases, leaving 10 bases of the junction unmatched. The CDR3 spans 15 residues. CDR3 nucleotide sequence: TGTGCCAGCAGCGTAGACAGGGCGGAAGTCACTGAAGCTTTCTTT. Encoded protein: CASSVDRAEVTEAFF. Full variable domain (remainder filled in from reference TRBV7-8 and TRBJ1-1): GAGVSQSPRYKVAKRGQDVALRCDPISGHVSLFWYQQALGQGPEFLTYFQNEAQLDKSGLPSDRFFAERPEGSVSTLKIQRTQQEDSAVYLCASSVDRAEVTEAFFGQGTRLTVV.

This clone showed up just a few times. This chain links TRBV30 with TRBJ1-1; 9 bases fit TRBD1. The CDR3 totals 13 residues. After removal of 3 bases from V and 6 bases from J, the junction contained 5 bases not matched to a gene. Germline V gene data show CDR1 as GTSNPN and CDR2 as SVGIG (reference sequence). CDR3 sequence: CAWSPDRGAEAFF. CDR3 bases: TGTGCCTGGAGCCCGGACAGGGGCGCTGAAGCTTTCTTT.

The rearrangement joins TRBV7-8 to TRBJ1-4; 9 bases are shared with TRBD1. This CDR3 has 15 residues. Germline CDR1 reads SGHVS; CDR2 reads FQNEAQ. J lost 4 bases, V lost 4 bases, and 4 bases had no gene match. The CDR3 region is CASSWGQGLNEKLFF. The CDR3 DNA sequence: TGTGCCAGCAGCTGGGGACAGGGCCTTAATGAAAAACTGTTTTTT.

This clone has more than one count but fewer than ten. The chain combines TRBV13 with TRBJ2-7; 8 positions agree with TRBD1. Germline loops: CDR1 PRHDT, CDR2 FYEKMQ (reference sequence). The CDR3 is 13 residues long. V lost 5 bases to trimming and J lost 3 bases; unmatched junction nucleotides: 3. CDR3 sequence (DNA): TGTGCCAGCAGCCCAACAGGGGGCTACGAGCAGTACTTC. Translating it yields CASSPTGGYEQYF.

The J gene is TRBJ2-3, the V gene TRBV28; possible D gene TRBD1, 6 bases. V was shortened by 4 bases and J by 3 bases, with 20 bases between the two germline ends. Germline V gene data show CDR1 as MDHEN and CDR2 as SYDVKM. The length of the CDR3 is 17 residues. The CDR3 DNA follows: TGTGCCAGCAGTTCCCTAATCCGGGTCCAGGGGACAGATACGCAGTATTTT. Protein: CASSSLIRVQGTDTQYF.

This chain connects TRBV28 to TRBJ2-7; D is possibly TRBD2 (6 bases). Per germline, CDR1 MDHEN and CDR2 SYDVKM. Trimming left V 4 bases short and J 0 bases short, with 13 bases between. CDR3 size: 15 residues. The CDR3 loop is CASSSVRGLSYEQYF. DNA of the CDR3: TGTGCCAGCAGTTCGGTGCGGGGTCTCTCCTACGAGCAGTACTTC.

This sequence joins TRBV5-1 and TRBJ2-2, with a tentative D call TRBD1 (6 bases). The V gene's germline CDR1 is SGHRS and CDR2 YFSETQ. This CDR3 is 16 amino acids long. Trimming took off 4 bases at V and 1 base at J, with 14 bases between the two ends. The CDR3 reads CASSPRAGENTGELFF. CDR3 bases: TGCGCCAGCAGCCCACGGGCAGGGGAGAACACCGGGGAGCTGTTTTTT. Full variable domain (missing parts from reference TRBV5-1 and TRBJ2-2): KAGVTQTPRYLIKTRGQQVTLSCSPISGHRSVSWYQQTPGQGLQFLFEYFSETQRNKGNFPGRFSGRQFSNSRSEMNVSTLELGDSALYLCASSPRAGENTGELFFGEGSRLTVL.

This clone was observed a handful of times. This rearrangement joins TRBV5-4 to TRBJ2-7; TRBD2 matches 10 bases. The CDR3 contains 15 residues. V trimming: 4 bases; J trimming: 3 bases; junction bases outside the gene matches: 7. Germline V gene lookup returns CDR1 SGHNT and CDR2 YYREEE (reference sequence). The CDR3 nucleotides are TGTGCCAGCAGCGCGTCTAGCGGGGGTATCTACGAGCAGTACTTC. Translated, it gives CASSASSGGIYEQYF.

This rearrangement joins TRBV9 to TRBJ1-3, with 8 nucleotides matching TRBD1. Unmatched junction bases numbered 3, after V lost 3 bases and J lost 1 base. The CDR3 runs to 15 residues. CDR1 is SGDLS and CDR2 is YYNGEE in the germline V gene. CDR3 DNA: TGTGCCAGCAGCGGACGGACAGGGTCTGGAAACACCATATATTTT. It specifies CASSGRTGSGNTIYF.

This clone was counted a few times. This sequence joins TRBV7-2 and TRBJ2-5; 8 bases line up with TRBD2. After removal of 7 bases from V and 7 bases from J, the junction contained 20 bases not matched to a gene. In germline, CDR1 is SGHTA, CDR2 FQGNSA. This CDR3 has 17 amino acids. CDR3 residues: CASTPGKSLAGHRTQYF. CDR3 sequence (DNA): TGTGCCAGCACCCCCGGAAAGAGCCTAGCGGGTCACAGGACCCAGTACTTC.